This TCR beta chain derives from a study of T cell responses to AZD1222 COVID-19 vaccine. Study observations and caveats: Targeting of unmutated variant regions was reportedly seen in nearly half of spike-specific TCRs. Across spike, vaccine-associated CD4 TCRs were found, dominant at 160-218 and 743-854.

Worth noting for this clone: What it binds is not known.

The method was immunoSEQ multiplex PCR; TCRdb's version includes in-frame clones alone and lacks a portion of them. Among under 95,000 clones listed, 80% to 90% were seen once. Germline assignment: CDR1 SGHKS and CDR2 YYEKEE (reference sequence). V gave up 0 bases and J gave up 7 bases, with 13 bases separating them. CDR3 length equals 14 residues. The chain couples TRBV5-5 to TRBJ1-2; D is ambiguous. The sample was peripheral blood, taken 28 days after the second AZD1222 dose. This TCR was sampled from an adult who received the AZD1222 COVID-19 vaccine. CDR3 residues: CASSLDYGSSGYTF. Here the CDR3 DNA reads TGTGCCAGCAGCTTGGACTACGGGAGTAGTGGCTACACCTTC.